The 5 T cell receptor beta chains given below trace back to one sample, sequenced in a study of shared T cell receptors in the human thymus. The repertoire was sequenced with immunoSEQ multiplex PCR; TCRdb's copy has only in-frame clones and lacks some. This table holds over 65,000 clones, 90% to 95% found once. The sequenced sample consisted of thymocytes. The receptors shown here come from a human donor.

The chain links TRBV10-3 to TRBJ1-5; weak D call: TRBD1 (5 bases). The CDR3 spans 14 residues. Germline V CDR1 and CDR2: ENHRY, SYGVKD. The V end was cut by 4 bases, the J end by 7 bases, with 14 bases between. DNA for the CDR3: TGTGCCATCAGTGCCACGAAGCAGGGACAGCCCCAGCATTTT. This encodes CAISATKQGQPQHF.

V and J are TRBV28 and TRBJ1-6; 8 bases are a match to TRBD1. Germline CDR1 reads MDHEN; CDR2 reads SYDVKM. The CDR3 is made up of 17 amino acids. The ends lost 4 bases at V and 11 bases at J; junction bases unmatched: 16. This chain's CDR3 is CASSSGRGLGSAPPLHF. For the CDR3, the DNA is TGTGCCAGCAGTTCCGGCAGGGGGCTCGGTTCTGCACCACCCCTCCACTTT.

The DNA of the CDR3 is TGTGCTAGTGCCCCCCCCATAATCCAGGGTGCAGAGGTCTATGGCTACACCTTC. It specifies CASAPPIIQGAEVYGYTF. The chain employs TRBV12-5 and TRBJ1-2; the D gene is possibly TRBD1 (5 bases). This CDR3 has 18 residues. Per the germline V gene, CDR1 is LGHNT and CDR2 is FRNRAP. V gave up 7 bases and J gave up 4 bases, with 28 bases separating them.

The V gene is TRBV27, the J gene TRBJ1-6, with D unresolved. With 5 bases removed from V and 10 bases from J, the gap between germline ends came to 18 bases. The CDR3 is made up of 15 amino acids. Germline CDR1 MNHEY, CDR2 SMNVEV (reference sequence). The CDR3 nucleotides are TGTGCCAGCAGTCCGAGTTGGGGTTTGGAGTCACCCCTCCACTTT. Translation: CASSPSWGLESPLHF.

The chain is built from TRBV2 and TRBJ2-3; a weak D match, TRBD1 (5 bases). V was cut by 7 bases and J by 1 base, with 12 bases left in between. The length of the CDR3 is 14 residues. Germline V gives CDR1 SNHLY, CDR2 FYNNEI. The DNA of the CDR3 is TGTGCCAGCACCTACTTGACAGGCACAGATACGCAGTATTTT. Encoded protein: CASTYLTGTDTQYF.